Reported below is one T cell receptor beta chain. Assay: immunoSEQ multiplex PCR; the TCRdb copy retains only in-frame clones and omits some. The sample records about 22,000 clones, about 93% being singletons. The data originate from a study of T cells in tumors and immune-related adverse events. The TCR comes from a female donor with metastatic renal cell carcinoma. Sequenced material: lymph node tissue, taken from a patient treated with anti-PD-1 therapy.

The CDR3 DNA follows: TGTGCCAGCAGTTATGCCACTAGCCCTGGGCGCGAGCAGTACTTC. It specifies CASSYATSPGREQYF. The chain combines TRBV27 with TRBJ2-7; tentatively, D is TRBD2 (6 bases). Trimming left V 4 bases short and J 6 bases short, with 19 bases between. The CDR3 covers 15 residues. The germline gives CDR1 MNHEY, CDR2 SMNVEV (reference sequence).